This record covers a single T cell receptor (beta chain). CD8 cells classed as naive were CD45RO-negative and positively selected for CCR7, excluding terminally differentiated effector memory CD45RA+ cells. Free of recent acute infections or vaccinations, the donors were healthy HIV-negative adults. This record belongs to a study of shared clonotypes between healthy human individuals. Clones were sequenced by immunoSEQ multiplex PCR, and TCRdb holds only the in-frame ones, with some missing. The sample shows under 1 million clones, about 91% of them seen only once. V dropped 0 bases and J dropped 2 bases, with 5 bases sitting between them. The CDR3 runs 14 residues. The V gene's germline CDR1 is MGHRA and CDR2 YSYEKL.

This sequence was found in a young man in good health. The sequencing sample was made of naive CD8+ T cells sorted from blood. The chain uses TRBV4-1 and TRBJ1-3; TRBD1 is a possible D gene (5 bases). CDR3 sequence (DNA): TGCGCCAGCAGCCAAGAAGGGGCTGGAAACACCATATATTTT. Translating gives CASSQEGAGNTIYF.